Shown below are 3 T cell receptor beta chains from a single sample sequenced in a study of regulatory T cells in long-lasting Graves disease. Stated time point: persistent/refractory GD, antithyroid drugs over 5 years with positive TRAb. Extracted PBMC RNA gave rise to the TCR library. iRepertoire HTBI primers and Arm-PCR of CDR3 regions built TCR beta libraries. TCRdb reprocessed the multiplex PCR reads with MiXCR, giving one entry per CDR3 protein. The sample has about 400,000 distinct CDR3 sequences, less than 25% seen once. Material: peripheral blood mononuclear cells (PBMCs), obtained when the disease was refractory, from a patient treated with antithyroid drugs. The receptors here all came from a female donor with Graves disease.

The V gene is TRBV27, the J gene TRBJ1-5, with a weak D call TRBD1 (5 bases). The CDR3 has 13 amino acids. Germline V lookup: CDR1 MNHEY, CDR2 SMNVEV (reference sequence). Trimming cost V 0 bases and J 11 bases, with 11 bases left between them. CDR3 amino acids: CASSLSSGGSQHF. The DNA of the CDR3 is TGTGCCAGCAGTTTATCCTCTGGGGGGTCCCAGCATTTT.

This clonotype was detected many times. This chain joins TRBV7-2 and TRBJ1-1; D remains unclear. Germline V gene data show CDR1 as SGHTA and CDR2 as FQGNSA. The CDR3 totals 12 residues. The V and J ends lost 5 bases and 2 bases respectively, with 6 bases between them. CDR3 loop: CASSLSNTEAFF. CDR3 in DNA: TGTGCCAGCAGCCTATCTAACACTGAAGCTTTCTTT. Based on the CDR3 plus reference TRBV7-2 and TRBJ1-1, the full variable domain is GAGVSQSPSNKVTEKGKDVELRCDPISGHTALYWYRQSLGQGLEFLIYFQGNSAPDKSGLPSDRFSAERTGGSVSTLTIQRTQQEDSAVYLCASSLSNTEAFFGQGTRLTVV.

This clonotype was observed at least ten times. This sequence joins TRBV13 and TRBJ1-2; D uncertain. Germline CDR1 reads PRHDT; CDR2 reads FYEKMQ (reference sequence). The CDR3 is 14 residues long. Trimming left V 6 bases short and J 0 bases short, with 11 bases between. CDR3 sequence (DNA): TGTGCCAGCAGTCTTCAGGTCGCTAACTATGGCTACACCTTC. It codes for CASSLQVANYGYTF.